The clone carrying this T cell receptor beta chain came up a few times. Its antigen is not known. This sample was included in a study of T cell repertoires in cytomegalovirus infection. Study overall: It was the public TCR beta signatures that indicated both CMV infection and matching HLA type.

CDR1 and CDR2 from the germline V gene are MNHEY and SVGAGI. After removal of 6 bases from V and 6 bases from J, the junction contained 16 bases not matched to a gene. The CDR3 runs to 16 residues. TCRdb fed the reads into MiXCR, producing one record per CDR3 protein. The sample yields some 800,000 distinct CDR3 sequences, about 28% seen once. The chain uses TRBV6-5 and TRBJ1-2, with 7 bases fitting TRBD1. The source material was cultured CD8+ T cells from PBMCs, sampled from culture after CMV antigen stimulation. The receptor was derived from a human donor in good health (CMV status not recorded). Some clones in this sample may be carry-over from other donors' samples. The CDR3 loop is CASRQPPDRAWDGYTF. The CDR3 nucleotides read TGTGCCAGCAGACAACCTCCCGACAGGGCCTGGGATGGCTACACCTTC.